Presented here are 30 T cell receptor beta chains from one specimen sequenced in a study of a mutant IDH1 vaccine in newly diagnosed glioma. Using immunoSEQ multiplex PCR, the repertoire was profiled, and TCRdb retains in-frame clones only, with some absent. The sample carries some 30,000 clones, roughly 80% recorded once. Their antigens are not known. Specified time point: week 35, safety follow-up. In every dose of vaccine, 300 ug of mutant IDH1 20-mer peptide was given alongside topical imiquimod. This sample comprised PBMCs, obtained from a glioma patient whose treatment included an IDH1 peptide vaccine. These receptors were taken from a woman under 40 with glioma. Some clones in this sample may be carry-over from other donors' samples.

This clone was counted a few times. The genes are TRBV19 and TRBJ1-4, with D perhaps matching TRBD1 (5 bases). Germline lookup yields CDR1 LNHDA and CDR2 SQIVND (reference sequence). The CDR3 is 13 residues long. V lost 8 bases to trimming and J lost 5 bases, with 12 bases between them. This CDR3 is CASQGGANEKLFF. The CDR3 nucleotides read TGTGCCAGTCAGGGAGGGGCGAATGAAAAACTGTTTTTT.

The chain combines TRBV7-9 with TRBJ2-7, with D unresolved. The CDR3 length is 13 residues. Germline lookup yields CDR1 SEHNR and CDR2 FQNEAQ (reference sequence). V was shortened by 1 base and J by 3 bases, with 7 bases between the two germline ends. The CDR3 loop is CASSLEGFYEQYF. DNA for the CDR3: TGTGCCAGCAGCTTAGAGGGTTTCTACGAGCAGTACTTC.

The V gene is TRBV30, the J gene TRBJ2-3; TRBD1 might be the D (6 bases). This CDR3 has 12 amino acids. The germline V and J ends were trimmed by 3 bases and 5 bases, with 9 bases remaining between them. Looked up from germline, CDR1 is GTSNPN and CDR2 is SVGIG (reference sequence). This CDR3 reads CAWSEGGDTQYF. CDR3 nucleotides: TGTGCCTGGAGCGAAGGGGGAGATACGCAGTATTTT.

This clone was recorded a few times. The chain combines TRBV7-4 with TRBJ2-5; weak D call: TRBD2 (5 bases). Germline V gene lookup returns CDR1 SGHVT and CDR2 SQSDAQ. V lost 4 bases and J 3 bases, leaving 15 bases between the germline ends. The length of the CDR3 is 15 residues. The CDR3 nucleotides are TGTGCCAGCAGCTCCTCCCGCGGGCCGAAAGAGACCCAGTACTTC. As protein: CASSSSRGPKETQYF.

A few counts support this clone. The chain couples TRBV19 to TRBJ1-1; D uncertain. Germline V gene lookup returns CDR1 LNHDA and CDR2 SQIVND (reference sequence). The V end lost 3 bases, the J end lost 2 bases, and 13 bases lay between the germline ends. The CDR3 is made up of 15 amino acids. The CDR3 nucleotides read TGTGCCAGTAGTATCTCCTACAGTTTAAACACTGAAGCTTTCTTT. This translates into CASSISYSLNTEAFF.

This clone has only one observation. The chain couples TRBV13 to TRBJ2-1; 7 bases align to TRBD2. There are 13 residues in the CDR3. Germline trimming cut 8 bases from V and 8 bases from J; bases unmatched to any gene: 9. Germline V gene sequence: CDR1 PRHDT, CDR2 FYEKMQ (reference sequence). DNA of the CDR3: TGTGCCAGCGGAGGACTAGGGGCCCATGAGCAGTTCTTC. This sequence encodes CASGGLGAHEQFF. Combining the CDR3 with reference TRBV13 and TRBJ2-1 gives the whole variable domain AAGVIQSPRHLIKEKRETATLKCYPIPRHDTVYWYQQGPGQDPQFLISFYEKMQSDKGSIPDRFSAQQFSDYHSELNMSSLELGDSALYFCASGGLGAHEQFFGPGTRLTVL.

The chain carries TRBV19 and TRBJ1-5; 8 bases fit TRBD1. The J segment lost 2 bases and the V segment lost 6 bases, leaving 3 bases of the junction unmatched. Germline V lookup: CDR1 LNHDA, CDR2 SQIVND (reference sequence). This CDR3 region has 14 residues. This CDR3 is CASRVQGGNQPQHF. As DNA, the CDR3 is TGTGCCAGTAGGGTACAGGGGGGCAATCAGCCCCAGCATTTT.

CDR3 in DNA: TGCAGCGCCTCGGCGGGGGTGAACACTGAAGCTTTCTTT. Residues: CSASAGVNTEAFF. The chain couples TRBV29-1 to TRBJ1-1; the D gene is possibly TRBD1 (5 bases). Trimming cost V 7 bases and J 0 bases, with 12 bases left between them. Per germline, CDR1 SQVTM and CDR2 ANQGSEA. The CDR3 runs 13 residues.

The chain joins TRBV27 to TRBJ2-6; no clear D. The germline V gene encodes CDR1 MNHEY and CDR2 SMNVEV (reference sequence). V lost 4 bases and J 3 bases, leaving 13 bases between the germline ends. The CDR3 sequence is 16 residues long. The CDR3 DNA is TGTGCCAGCAGTTCCTTCAACCGGTTTGGGGCCAACGTCCTGACTTTC. Its protein is CASSSFNRFGANVLTF.

The V call is TRBV19, the J call TRBJ2-7; D may be TRBD2 (5 bases). The V gene lost 9 bases and the J gene lost 5 bases, with 17 bases spanning the gap. This CDR3 region has 13 residues. Germline values: CDR1 LNHDA, CDR2 SQIVND (reference sequence). The CDR3, as DNA: TGTGCCAGCCCCGGGGAACTAGGGAACGAGCAGTACTTC. Its protein is CASPGELGNEQYF.

This chain connects TRBV27 to TRBJ1-1, with a tentative D call TRBD1 (5 bases). V lost 3 bases and J lost 2, with 13 bases in between. Germline-derived CDR1 and CDR2 are MNHEY and SMNVEV (reference sequence). CDR3 length equals 15 residues. CDR3 region: CASSFSGRGNTEAFF. The CDR3 bases are TGTGCCAGCAGTTTCTCAGGGAGGGGCAACACTGAAGCTTTCTTT.

With regard to this clone: The junction departs from germline at one end; a sequencing error may be responsible. The chain joins TRBV4-1 to TRBJ2-7, with 7 bases lining up with TRBD1. In germline, CDR1 is MGHRA, CDR2 YSYEKL. The CDR3 sequence is 13 residues long. CDR3 DNA sequence: TGCGCCAGCAGCCAAGAAGAGGGGACAGAGGGGAACTTC. Translating gives CASSQEEGTEGNF.

This clone was detected a few times. This chain connects TRBV11-2 to TRBJ1-5; D perhaps matches TRBD1 (6 bases). V lost 0 bases and J lost 4, with 13 bases in between. The CDR3 is 16 amino acids. Germline CDR1 and CDR2: SGHAT and FQNNGV. As DNA, the CDR3 is TGTGCCAGCAGCTTAGATGGCTGGGGACAAAATCAGCCCCAGCATTTT. Translating gives CASSLDGWGQNQPQHF.

This sequence joins TRBV19 and TRBJ2-3, with D perhaps matching TRBD1 (6 bases). The ends were cut back, 5 bases at V and 3 bases at J, with 9 bases in the middle. The CDR3 loop spans 13 amino acids. Looked up from germline, CDR1 is LNHDA and CDR2 is SQIVND (reference sequence). The CDR3 loop reads CASSDRSTDTQYF. In DNA form, the CDR3 reads TGTGCCAGTAGTGACAGGAGTACAGATACGCAGTATTTT.

The chain couples TRBV30 to TRBJ2-3, with 10 bases matching TRBD2. Germline assignment: CDR1 GTSNPN and CDR2 SVGIG (reference sequence). V lost 1 base, J lost 3 bases, and 13 bases stayed unmatched. CDR3 size: 18 residues. The CDR3 is CAWSAPSGRGISTDTQYF. As DNA, the CDR3 is TGTGCCTGGAGTGCCCCTAGCGGGAGAGGGATCAGTACAGATACGCAGTATTTT.

The chain recombines TRBV15 with TRBJ2-7; D is perhaps TRBD1 (6 bases). Germline V gene lookup returns CDR1 LNHNV and CDR2 YYDKDF (reference sequence). CDR3 length equals 15 residues. Trimming pared 1 base from V and 4 bases from J, leaving 14 bases between. This CDR3 reads CATSRGQGSIYEQYF. For the CDR3, the DNA is TGTGCCACCAGCAGAGGGCAGGGGTCGATATACGAGCAGTACTTC.

The chain employs TRBV29-1 and TRBJ1-2, with 7 bases fitting TRBD1. The V gene's germline CDR1 is SQVTM and CDR2 ANQGSEA. V gave up 3 bases and J gave up 8 bases; unmatched junction bases: 12. CDR3 size: 14 residues. Written as DNA, the CDR3 is TGCAGCGTTGACCGAACAGGGGTAAAGCAGGGCTACACCTTC. The encoded protein is CSVDRTGVKQGYTF.

The V gene is TRBV29-1, the J gene TRBJ1-3; no clear D gene. V lost 3 bases and J 1 base, leaving 1 base between the germline ends. The CDR3 extends over 11 amino acids. Per germline, CDR1 SQVTM and CDR2 ANQGSEA. The CDR3 protein is CSVESGNTIYF. The CDR3 DNA reads TGCAGCGTTGAGTCTGGAAACACCATATATTTT.

In this sample, this clone turned up a few times. The V gene is TRBV7-2, the J gene TRBJ1-1; D is ambiguous. Per the germline V gene, CDR1 is SGHTA and CDR2 is FQGNSA. The V gene lost 5 bases and the J gene lost 4 bases, with 17 bases spanning the gap. The CDR3 extends over 15 amino acids. The CDR3 loop reads CASSATTGRGTEAFF. CDR3 bases: TGTGCCAGCAGCGCAACCACTGGTCGGGGCACTGAAGCTTTCTTT.

The chain has TRBV29-1 and TRBJ2-7; D call uncertain. The CDR3 runs to 11 residues. Trimming took 1 base from V and 1 from J, leaving 2 bases between them. The germline V gene encodes CDR1 SQVTM and CDR2 ANQGSEA. CDR3 sequence (DNA): TGCAGCGTTGAAGCGTCCTACGAGCAGTACTTC. Protein sequence: CSVEASYEQYF.

This sequence joins TRBV5-4 and TRBJ2-5; 8 bases fit TRBD2. The CDR3 length is 14 residues. CDR1 SGHNT and CDR2 YYREEE come from the germline V gene (reference sequence). V lost 4 bases and J lost 1; bases outside the gene matches: 3. The chain's CDR3 is CASSHGTSQETQYF. In DNA, the CDR3 is TGTGCCAGCAGCCACGGGACTAGCCAAGAGACCCAGTACTTC.

The chain links TRBV27 to TRBJ1-4; 11 bases map to TRBD1. CDR1 and CDR2 (germline): MNHEY, SMNVEV (reference sequence). The CDR3 is made up of 14 amino acids. The junction had 5 bases not matched to a gene; V was cut back by 4 bases and J by 10 bases. CDR3 coding DNA: TGTGCCAGCAGTTCCGGACAGGGGGCGCGAAAACTGTTTTTT. Translated: CASSSGQGARKLFF.

V is TRBV7-9 and J is TRBJ2-7; 7 bases map to TRBD2. The J segment lost 6 bases and the V segment lost 1 base, leaving 6 bases of the junction unmatched. Germline V gene sequence: CDR1 SEHNR, CDR2 FQNEAQ (reference sequence). There are 14 residues in the CDR3. The DNA for the CDR3 is TGTGCCAGCAGCTTAGGGGAGCGGGGTCCCGAGCAGTACTTC. Its protein is CASSLGERGPEQYF.

The chain carries TRBV7-9 and TRBJ2-5; 12 bases are a match to TRBD1. Looked up from germline, CDR1 is SEHNR and CDR2 is FQNEAQ (reference sequence). This CDR3 region has 15 residues. V trimming: 5 bases; J trimming: 5 bases; junction bases outside the gene matches: 6. This CDR3 reads CASSLPGQGAETQYF. CDR3 DNA sequence: TGTGCCAGCAGCCTCCCGGGACAGGGGGCTGAGACCCAGTACTTC.

This clone was counted once. The chain combines TRBV9 with TRBJ2-6; TRBD2 agrees at 7 bases. The CDR3 loop spans 21 amino acids. Germline V gene lookup returns CDR1 SGDLS and CDR2 YYNGEE. The trim removed 3 bases at V and 2 bases at J, leaving 20 bases unmatched. The CDR3 region has the DNA TGTGCCAGCAGCGGCCTTACGGGAGGATCTAACGAGTATACTGGGGCCAACGTCCTGACTTTC. This gives the protein CASSGLTGGSNEYTGANVLTF.

This sequence joins TRBV27 and TRBJ1-1; 8 nucleotides align to TRBD1. In germline, CDR1 is MNHEY, CDR2 SMNVEV (reference sequence). There are 14 residues in the CDR3. Trimming at V came to 7 bases and at J to 1 base, leaving 5 bases not matched to a gene. The CDR3 DNA reads TGTGCCAGCATGCTACAGGGGGGGAACACTGAAGCTTTCTTT. It specifies CASMLQGGNTEAFF.

This sequence joins TRBV6-1 and TRBJ2-7; 9 bases match TRBD1. Trimming removed 4 bases from V and 5 bases from J; junction bases left unmatched: 6. From germline, CDR1 is MNHNS and CDR2 SASEGT. This CDR3 region has 14 residues. CDR3 coding DNA: TGTGCCAGCAGTGCCCTTACAGGGGGCGACGAGCAGTACTTC. Protein sequence: CASSALTGGDEQYF.

The chain employs TRBV11-2 and TRBJ2-2, with 9 nucleotides matching TRBD2. Germline V CDR1 and CDR2: SGHAT, FQNNGV. After removal of 3 bases from V and 8 bases from J, the junction contained 7 bases not matched to a gene. The CDR3 contains 15 residues. The DNA for the CDR3 is TGTGCCAGCAGCTTCTTTAGCGGGAGTTTGGGGGAGCTGTTTTTT. Amino acids: CASSFFSGSLGELFF.

The chain recombines TRBV19 with TRBJ2-7; 12 bases map to TRBD1. The V segment lost 6 bases and the J segment 2 bases; nucleotides outside the gene matches: 5. CDR3 size: 15 residues. Germline V gene data show CDR1 as LNHDA and CDR2 as SQIVND (reference sequence). The CDR3 is CASRPGTGGAYEQYF. The DNA of the CDR3 is TGTGCCAGTAGACCCGGGACAGGGGGCGCCTACGAGCAGTACTTC.

The genes are TRBV29-1 and TRBJ1-5; TRBD1 matches at 7 bases. V was clipped by 3 bases and J by 1 base; unmatched bases: 6. The germline CDR1 and CDR2 sequences are SQVTM and ANQGSEA. The CDR3 length is 15 residues. The DNA for the CDR3 is TGCAGCGTTGATGTGACAGGGAGCAGCAATCAGCCCCAGCATTTT. As protein: CSVDVTGSSNQPQHF.